The following is a TCR beta chain sequence with its context. Its antigen is not known. The sample carries other DNA sequences with the same CDR3. This entry is derived from a study of cytomegalovirus exposure and HLA in healthy donors. PCR involved 60 Vbeta and 13 Jbeta primers. Measured with immunoSEQ multiplex PCR; TCRdb has only the in-frame clones, and not every one. The data contain around 120,000 clones, about three quarters of them singletons. Study-wide findings and caveats: The only immune exposure information that was available was CMV serostatus.

The CDR3 totals 18 residues. J gave up 2 bases and V 1 base, and 14 bases lay outside the gene matches. Germline V gene sequence: CDR1 LGHNA, CDR2 YSLEER. The sample taken for sequencing was PBMCs. This clonotype originated in a woman aged 40 to 50 in good health and CMV-seropositive. The J gene is TRBJ2-7, the V gene TRBV4-3; 7 nucleotides agree with TRBD2. The CDR3 region is CASSQGIPLGGATYEQYF. Here the CDR3 DNA reads TGCGCCAGCAGCCAAGGCATCCCGCTGGGAGGGGCAACCTACGAGCAGTACTTC.